Each of the 17 T cell receptor beta chains below was sequenced from the same sample in a study of T cell repertoires in cytomegalovirus infection. TCRdb re-derived calls from the reads in MiXCR, one entry per CDR3 protein. Of under 250,000 distinct CDR3 sequences listed, approximately 6.7% are singletons. Sequencing was performed on PBMCs. The receptors shown here come from a human donor in good health (CMV status not recorded). Some clones in this sample may be carry-over from other donors' samples.

This clonotype was seen repeatedly, ten times or more. The genes are TRBV20-1 and TRBJ1-6; 8 bases line up with TRBD1. The germline V gene encodes CDR1 DFQATT and CDR2 SNEGSKA (reference sequence). The CDR3 loop spans 18 amino acids. V gave up 2 bases and J gave up 0 bases; unmatched junction bases: 9. CDR3 amino acids: CSARFPGQAISYNSPLHF. In DNA, the CDR3 is TGCAGTGCTAGATTCCCGGGACAGGCGATCTCCTATAATTCACCCCTCCACTTT.

The chain joins TRBV4-3 to TRBJ2-1; 7 nucleotides agree with TRBD1. Germline values: CDR1 LGHNA, CDR2 YSLEER. This CDR3 contains 17 residues. V lost 3 bases to trimming and J lost 3 bases; unmatched junction nucleotides: 11. DNA for the CDR3: TGCGCCAGCAGCCAGACCGGGACAGAATACAACTACAATGAGCAGTTCTTC. This sequence encodes CASSQTGTEYNYNEQFF.

The DNA of the CDR3 is TGTGCCAGCAGTTACCGAGCCGTAACACCTGAAGCTTTCTTT. Protein: CASSYRAVTPEAFF. The genes are TRBV6-2 or TRBV6-3 and TRBJ1-1; D remains unclear. Trimming took off 2 bases at V and 6 bases at J, with 13 bases between the two ends. This CDR3 has 14 amino acids. Germline V gene lookup returns CDR1 MNHEY and CDR2 SVGEGT.

This clonotype was picked up many times. The V gene is TRBV28, the J gene TRBJ1-5, with D possibly being TRBD1 (6 bases). The CDR3 is 19 residues long. Germline CDR1 is MDHEN and CDR2 is SYDVKM. The germline V and J ends were trimmed by 5 bases and 2 bases, with 25 bases remaining between them. The CDR3, as DNA: TGTGCCAGCAGTGGGAGTTCGGGGGGCGGTCGGTCGGGCAATCAGCCCCAGCATTTT. Residues: CASSGSSGGGRSGNQPQHF.

This clonotype was found many times. This chain joins TRBV11-2 and TRBJ2-7; D remains ambiguous. The CDR3 has 14 amino acids. Germline lookup yields CDR1 SGHAT and CDR2 FQNNGV. V gave up 3 bases and J gave up 1 base, with 10 bases separating them. The CDR3 is CASSFVSSSYEQYF. CDR3 sequence (DNA): TGTGCCAGCAGCTTCGTATCTTCTTCCTACGAGCAGTACTTC.

This clonotype showed up many times. The rearrangement uses TRBV29-1 and TRBJ2-3; 8 bases match TRBD1. Germline values: CDR1 SQVTM, CDR2 ANQGSEA. This CDR3 contains 13 residues. J was trimmed by 6 bases and V by 7 bases; bases with no gene match: 9. The CDR3 sequence is CSGGRGQGDTQYF. CDR3 DNA sequence: TGCAGCGGGGGCAGGGGGCAGGGGGATACGCAGTATTTT.

The V gene is TRBV10-3, the J gene TRBJ2-5; D assignment may be TRBD1 or TRBD2 (6 bases each). CDR3 size: 13 residues. Germline assignment: CDR1 ENHRY and CDR2 SYGVKD. V was pared by 8 bases and J by 1 base, with 11 bases between. The CDR3: CAIGGGVQETQYF. As DNA, the CDR3 is TGTGCCATCGGAGGGGGAGTCCAAGAGACCCAGTACTTC.

This clonotype has a count of ten or more. The rearrangement links TRBV6-2 or TRBV6-3 to TRBJ2-2; D may correspond to TRBD1 or TRBD2 (6 bases each). Germline V gene lookup returns CDR1 MNHEY and CDR2 SVGEGT. Trimming removed 11 bases at V and 1 base at J, with 23 bases between. This CDR3 contains 17 residues. The CDR3 sequence: CASRGYAGQVNTGELFF. The CDR3 DNA sequence: TGTGCCTCCCGAGGGTACGCGGGACAAGTGAACACCGGGGAGCTGTTTTTT.

The sample holds many counts of this clonotype. The CDR3 reads CASSEAIRGGELFF. The CDR3, as DNA: TGTGCCAGCAGTGAAGCGATTAGGGGAGGGGAGCTGTTTTTT. V gene TRBV2 combines with J gene TRBJ2-2; possibly TRBD1 for D (5 bases). This CDR3 contains 14 residues. V was trimmed by 0 bases and J by 8 bases, leaving 10 bases between them. CDR1 and CDR2 (germline): SNHLY, FYNNEI.

This clonotype was detected many times. This chain connects TRBV29-1 to TRBJ2-5, with TRBD2 matching 8 bases. The CDR3 is 14 amino acids. The germline V gene has CDR1 SQVTM and CDR2 ANQGSEA. The V gene end was trimmed by 7 bases and the J gene end by 5 bases; junction bases not matched to a gene: 12. Here the CDR3 reads CSGGGGGFGETQYF. The CDR3 DNA sequence: TGCAGCGGTGGAGGCGGGGGGTTCGGGGAGACCCAGTACTTC.

There are many counts of this clonotype. This chain links TRBV5-4 with TRBJ1-1; TRBD1 agrees at 11 bases. Germline lookup yields CDR1 SGHNT and CDR2 YYREEE (reference sequence). CDR3 length equals 15 residues. V lost 4 bases, J lost 5 bases, and 7 bases stayed unmatched. CDR3 DNA sequence: TGTGCCAGCAGCAAGGGGACAGGGGGAAGAACTGAAGCTTTCTTT. This sequence encodes CASSKGTGGRTEAFF.

The J gene is TRBJ2-7, the V gene TRBV28; TRBD1 matches 9 bases. Germline lookup yields CDR1 MDHEN and CDR2 SYDVKM. This CDR3 comprises 14 residues. The junction had 6 bases not matched to a gene; V was cut back by 8 bases and J by 1 base. CDR3 coding DNA: TGTGCCAGCGGCCGGGACAGGGCGTCCTACGAGCAGTACTTC. It codes for CASGRDRASYEQYF.

This clonotype was recorded many times. The chain couples TRBV7-2 to TRBJ2-7, with D possibly matching TRBD2 (6 bases). CDR1 and CDR2 from the germline V gene are SGHTA and FQGNSA. Trimming left V 0 bases short and J 9 bases short, with 9 bases between. The CDR3 totals 12 residues. CDR3 amino acids: CASSLAREAQYF. The DNA of the CDR3 is TGTGCCAGCAGCTTAGCAAGGGAGGCGCAGTACTTC.

This clonotype came up many times. The chain is built from TRBV29-1 and TRBJ2-5; 9 positions agree with TRBD2. Trimming removed 0 bases from V and 0 bases from J; junction bases left unmatched: 5. CDR1 and CDR2 (germline): SQVTM, ANQGSEA. The CDR3 is 16 amino acids. CDR3 in amino acids: CSVEEVSGGYQETQYF. In DNA form, the CDR3 reads TGCAGCGTTGAAGAGGTTAGCGGGGGTTACCAAGAGACCCAGTACTTC.

This clonotype occurred many times. The chain links TRBV20-1 to TRBJ2-1; 8 bases map to TRBD2. The junction had 6 bases not matched to a gene; V was cut back by 1 base and J by 1 base. The V gene's germline CDR1 is DFQATT and CDR2 SNEGSKA (reference sequence). The CDR3 length is 16 residues. CDR3 DNA sequence: TGCAGTGCTAGAGGTAGCGGGGTATCTTCCTACAATGAGCAGTTCTTC. Translating gives CSARGSGVSSYNEQFF.

The sample holds many counts of this clonotype. This chain links TRBV7-2 with TRBJ2-1; 10 bases line up with TRBD1. Trimming cost V 2 bases and J 10 bases; bases outside gene matches: 14. Germline V lookup: CDR1 SGHTA, CDR2 FQGNSA. The CDR3 runs to 17 residues. The CDR3 here is CASSLRVKGTGDREQFF. The CDR3 DNA reads TGTGCCAGCAGCTTAAGGGTTAAAGGGACAGGGGATAGGGAGCAGTTCTTC.

CDR3 DNA: TGTGCCAGCAGTGGGGGGACAGCTCTCGTAAACATTCAGTACTTC. Translating gives CASSGGTALVNIQYF. The chain recombines TRBV2 with TRBJ2-4; 7 positions match TRBD1. This CDR3 has 15 amino acids. Looked up from germline, CDR1 is SNHLY and CDR2 is FYNNEI. Germline trimming cut 4 bases from V and 6 bases from J; bases unmatched to any gene: 9.